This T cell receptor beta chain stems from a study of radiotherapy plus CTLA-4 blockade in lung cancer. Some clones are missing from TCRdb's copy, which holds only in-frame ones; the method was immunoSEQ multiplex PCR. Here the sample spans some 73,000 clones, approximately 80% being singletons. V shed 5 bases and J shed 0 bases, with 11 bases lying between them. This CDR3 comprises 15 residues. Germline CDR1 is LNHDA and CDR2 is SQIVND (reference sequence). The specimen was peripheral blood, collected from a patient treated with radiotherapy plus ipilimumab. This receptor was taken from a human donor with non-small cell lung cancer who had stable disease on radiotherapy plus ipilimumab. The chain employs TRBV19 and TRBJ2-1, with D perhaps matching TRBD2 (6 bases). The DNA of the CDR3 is TGTGCCAGTAGTGTCGACGGGAGCTCCTACAATGAGCAGTTCTTC. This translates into CASSVDGSSYNEQFF.